The entry that follows covers one T cell receptor (beta chain) sequence. The target antigen is unknown. This sample's treatment: roughly 20 received Ad26.COV2.S at low or high dose, single or two shots; about five received placebo; per-sample allocation not given. It was on day 63 after the first vaccine or placebo injection that samples were taken. CDR1 and CDR2 from the germline V gene are LNHDA and SQIVND (reference sequence). V lost 5 bases and J lost 1, with 8 bases in between. The CDR3 runs to 13 residues. Repertoires were generated with immunoSEQ multiplex PCR, while TCRdb's copy carries only in-frame clones and drops some. The table has about 350,000 clones, approximately 86% seen once. The data derive from a study of Ad26.COV2.S vaccination and SARS-CoV-2 variants. The overall study: Donor was in the COV1001 Ad26.COV2.S trial arm. Study-wide findings and caveats: Vaccinees reportedly had broad spike-specific CD8+ and CD4+ T cell responses. Vaccine recipients showed a spike-specific TCR breadth that was higher than in placebo recipients.

The source was peripheral blood, collected in a trial of Ad26.COV2.S vaccine versus placebo. The rearrangement joins TRBV19 to TRBJ1-1, with a weak D call TRBD1 (5 bases). This TCR derives from a person aged 18-60 years who received the Ad26.COV2.S COVID-19 vaccine or a placebo. CDR3 region: CASSLTGNTEAFF. The CDR3 DNA follows: TGTGCCAGTAGTCTCACAGGGAACACTGAAGCTTTCTTT.